These T cell receptor beta chains were read from a single sample in a study of blood T cells in healthy people across ages. A single record per CDR3 protein comes from TCRdb applying MiXCR to the 5' RACE reads. Among hundreds of thousands of distinct CDR3 sequences listed, less than 80% were seen once. The sample taken for sequencing was blood. These receptors all come from a man aged 25 to 40 in good health. Both conserved end residues are part of each CDR3. Each record gives: D gene, clone size, J gene, V gene, CDR3 DNA, CDR3 protein. The D gene is left open where the match is weak. The size of a clone is reported for some rows only, either as once, few or many, or as a class for expanded clones.

d_gene: NA
abundance: NA
j_gene: TRBJ1-5
v_gene: TRBV12-5
CDR3nt: TGTGCTAGGGGAGGCGGGGGGCACCCCAATCAGCCCCAGCATTTT
CDR3aa: CARGGGGHPNQPQHF

d_gene: TRBD2
abundance: once
j_gene: TRBJ2-5
v_gene: TRBV9
CDR3nt: TGTGCCAGCAGCGGGGGACTAGCGCAAGAGACCCAGTACTTC
CDR3aa: CASSGGLAQETQYF

d_gene: NA
abundance: once
j_gene: TRBJ1-4
v_gene: TRBV2
CDR3nt: TGTGCCAGCGCGCCCAGGGGAGGAGCGCTGAAGAATGAAAAACTGTTTTTT
CDR3aa: CASAPRGGALKNEKLFF

d_gene: NA
abundance: many
j_gene: TRBJ2-1
v_gene: TRBV5-1
CDR3nt: TGCGCCAGCAGCTTGGGGGGTGCCAACAATGAGCAGTTCTTC
CDR3aa: CASSLGGANNEQFF

d_gene: NA
abundance: once
j_gene: TRBJ1-2
v_gene: TRBV7-8
CDR3nt: TGTGCCAGCAGCCCCCTCCCTGACTATGGCTACACCTTC
CDR3aa: CASSPLPDYGYTF

d_gene: TRBD2
abundance: NA
j_gene: TRBJ2-1
v_gene: TRBV7-3
CDR3nt: TGTGCCAGCAGCCCGACTTCAGCGGGGGGCCGCAATGAGCAGTTCTTC
CDR3aa: CASSPTSAGGRNEQFF

d_gene: NA
abundance: NA
j_gene: TRBJ2-4
v_gene: TRBV12-3/TRBV12-4
CDR3nt: TGTGCCAGCAGTTTTTCAGTTCCAATAGGCAAAAACATTCAGTACTTC
CDR3aa: CASSFSVPIGKNIQYF

d_gene: NA
abundance: NA
j_gene: TRBJ2-7
v_gene: TRBV5-1
CDR3nt: TGCGCCAGCACCGACGCGGGGGACACCGAGCAGTACTTC
CDR3aa: CASTDAGDTEQYF

d_gene: NA
abundance: NA
j_gene: TRBJ2-7
v_gene: TRBV28
CDR3nt: TGTGCCAGCAGTTTATTCCGTAGGAGCTCCTACGAGCAGTACTTC
CDR3aa: CASSLFRRSSYEQYF

d_gene: NA
abundance: NA
j_gene: TRBJ2-3
v_gene: TRBV10-3
CDR3nt: TGTGCCATCAGTGAGTCCCCGGGAAGGTCCAGGGATACGCAGTATTTT
CDR3aa: CAISESPGRSRDTQYF

d_gene: NA
abundance: NA
j_gene: TRBJ1-4
v_gene: TRBV4-2
CDR3nt: TGTGCCAGCAGCCAAGTCAGGGCCGTTAATGAAAAACTGTTTTTT
CDR3aa: CASSQVRAVNEKLFF

d_gene: TRBD2
abundance: NA
j_gene: TRBJ2-7
v_gene: TRBV7-9
CDR3nt: TGTGCCAGCAGCTTGGACCGGGGGGTGGTAGACGAGCAGTACTTC
CDR3aa: CASSLDRGVVDEQYF

d_gene: NA
abundance: NA
j_gene: TRBJ1-2
v_gene: TRBV9
CDR3nt: TGTGCCAGCAGCCCCCAACAGGGCCCTAACTATGGCTACACCTTC
CDR3aa: CASSPQQGPNYGYTF

d_gene: TRBD1
abundance: NA
j_gene: TRBJ2-5
v_gene: TRBV24-1
CDR3nt: TGTGCCACCAGTGGTTCCTGGACAGGGCAAGAGACCCAGTACTTC
CDR3aa: CATSGSWTGQETQYF

d_gene: NA
abundance: NA
j_gene: TRBJ2-5
v_gene: TRBV5-1
CDR3nt: TGCGCCAGCAGGCCAGCCGGATTACAAGAGACCCAGTACTTC
CDR3aa: CASRPAGLQETQYF

d_gene: TRBD1
abundance: NA
j_gene: TRBJ2-7
v_gene: TRBV7-9
CDR3nt: TGTGCCAGCAGCTCGCGACAGGGGGAAACCTACGAGCAGTACTTC
CDR3aa: CASSSRQGETYEQYF

d_gene: NA
abundance: NA
j_gene: TRBJ2-6
v_gene: TRBV9
CDR3nt: TGTGCCAGCAGCGTAGCGGGGACCTCTGGGGCCAACGTCCTGACTTTC
CDR3aa: CASSVAGTSGANVLTF

d_gene: NA
abundance: NA
j_gene: TRBJ2-1
v_gene: TRBV6-6
CDR3nt: TGTGCCACCCTTGGGCCCCAAGCCTACAATGAGCAGTTCTTC
CDR3aa: CATLGPQAYNEQFF

d_gene: NA
abundance: NA
j_gene: TRBJ2-7
v_gene: TRBV7-9
CDR3nt: TGTGCCAGCAGCGAACGGGAGACCTCCTACGAGCAGTACTTC
CDR3aa: CASSERETSYEQYF

d_gene: NA
abundance: NA
j_gene: TRBJ2-1
v_gene: TRBV4-1
CDR3nt: TGCGCCAGCAGCCAAGGTCTTACGCGGGTCGAGTATGAGCAGTTCTTC
CDR3aa: CASSQGLTRVEYEQFF

d_gene: NA
abundance: NA
j_gene: TRBJ1-2
v_gene: TRBV6-5
CDR3nt: TGTGCCAGCAGTTACGGTGGGCAGAAAGCCTATGGCTACACCTTC
CDR3aa: CASSYGGQKAYGYTF

d_gene: TRBD1
abundance: NA
j_gene: TRBJ1-5
v_gene: TRBV29-1
CDR3nt: TGCAGCGTTGAAGTCGGACAGGGCAATCGGCCCCAGCATTTT
CDR3aa: CSVEVGQGNRPQHF

d_gene: NA
abundance: NA
j_gene: TRBJ2-1
v_gene: TRBV2
CDR3nt: TGTGCCAGCAGTGAACAAGGGAATGGTGAGCAGTTCTTC
CDR3aa: CASSEQGNGEQFF

d_gene: NA
abundance: NA
j_gene: TRBJ2-3
v_gene: TRBV12-3/TRBV12-4
CDR3nt: TGTGCCAGCAGTTTTGGGATAAGGAGCACAGATACGCAGTATTTT
CDR3aa: CASSFGIRSTDTQYF

d_gene: NA
abundance: NA
j_gene: TRBJ2-7
v_gene: TRBV21-1
CDR3nt: TGTGCCAGCAGCCCACAGCTAACGGACGTAGGCTACGAGCAGTACTTC
CDR3aa: CASSPQLTDVGYEQYF

d_gene: NA
abundance: NA
j_gene: TRBJ2-1
v_gene: TRBV20-1
CDR3nt: TGCAGTGCTAAACCCACTGGGAGGAATATCCTCCGTGAGCAGTTCTTC
CDR3aa: CSAKPTGRNILREQFF

d_gene: NA
abundance: NA
j_gene: TRBJ2-7
v_gene: TRBV27
CDR3nt: TGTGCCAGCAGTCCCCTGACAGGCCCAACCTACGAGCAGTACTTC
CDR3aa: CASSPLTGPTYEQYF

d_gene: TRBD1
abundance: NA
j_gene: TRBJ1-2
v_gene: TRBV5-1
CDR3nt: TGCGCCAGCAGCCCGGACAGGGTAGATGGCTACACCTTC
CDR3aa: CASSPDRVDGYTF

d_gene: TRBD2
abundance: NA
j_gene: TRBJ2-3
v_gene: TRBV4-2
CDR3nt: TGTGCCAGCAGCCAGGGACTAGCGGGGGGGCCTAGCACAGATACGCAGTATTTT
CDR3aa: CASSQGLAGGPSTDTQYF

d_gene: NA
abundance: once
j_gene: TRBJ2-3
v_gene: TRBV27
CDR3nt: TGTGCCAGCAGTGGGACCCACACAGATACGCAGTATTTT
CDR3aa: CASSGTHTDTQYF

d_gene: NA
abundance: NA
j_gene: TRBJ2-1
v_gene: TRBV21-1
CDR3nt: TGTGCCAGCAGCAAAGCGCTTAGGCTAGCGGGGGGGAGAAGGAATGAGCAGTTCTTC
CDR3aa: CASSKALRLAGGRRNEQFF

d_gene: NA
abundance: NA
j_gene: TRBJ2-2
v_gene: TRBV29-1
CDR3nt: TGCAGCGTCGCTCCAAGGATAGGATCCGGGGAGCTGTTTTTT
CDR3aa: CSVAPRIGSGELFF

d_gene: NA
abundance: NA
j_gene: TRBJ2-1
v_gene: TRBV5-5
CDR3nt: TGTGCCAGCAGCTTCGAGATGAACCACAATGAGCAGTTCTTC
CDR3aa: CASSFEMNHNEQFF

d_gene: NA
abundance: few
j_gene: TRBJ2-7
v_gene: TRBV7-2
CDR3nt: TGTGCCAGCAGCTTAGAGGGGGATTTTTACAATGAGCAGTACTTC
CDR3aa: CASSLEGDFYNEQYF

d_gene: NA
abundance: NA
j_gene: TRBJ1-6
v_gene: TRBV5-1
CDR3nt: TGCGCCAGCAGCTTGGACGGGACTGCATCACCCCTCCACTTT
CDR3aa: CASSLDGTASPLHF

d_gene: NA
abundance: NA
j_gene: TRBJ1-6
v_gene: TRBV20-1
CDR3nt: TGCAGTGCTAGAGATTGGGCAGAGGGAAATTCACCCCTCCACTTT
CDR3aa: CSARDWAEGNSPLHF

d_gene: NA
abundance: many
j_gene: TRBJ2-4
v_gene: TRBV28
CDR3nt: TGTGCCAGCAGTTCTCCTGGGGGGGCAGCCAAAAACATTCAGTACTTC
CDR3aa: CASSSPGGAAKNIQYF

d_gene: TRBD2
abundance: NA
j_gene: TRBJ2-3
v_gene: TRBV27
CDR3nt: TGTGCCAGCAGTCCCAACTGGCGGGGGGATACGCAGTATTTT
CDR3aa: CASSPNWRGDTQYF

d_gene: NA
abundance: NA
j_gene: TRBJ2-3
v_gene: TRBV29-1
CDR3nt: TGCAGCGTACCGGGACCGTACACAGATACGCAGTATTTT
CDR3aa: CSVPGPYTDTQYF

d_gene: NA
abundance: NA
j_gene: TRBJ1-5
v_gene: TRBV5-5
CDR3nt: TGTGCCAGCAGCTTGGTTAGCGGACGGGGCTTGTGGACCCAGCATTTT
CDR3aa: CASSLVSGRGLWTQHF

d_gene: NA
abundance: NA
j_gene: TRBJ2-2
v_gene: TRBV6-6
CDR3nt: TGTGCCAGCAGTCGTTCCGGGACTGGGATCCAACCCGGGGAGCTGTTTTTT
CDR3aa: CASSRSGTGIQPGELFF

d_gene: TRBD2
abundance: NA
j_gene: TRBJ2-1
v_gene: TRBV7-2
CDR3nt: TGTGCCAGCAGCATAAGACTAGCGGGGGGCTGGAATGAGCAGTTCTTC
CDR3aa: CASSIRLAGGWNEQFF

d_gene: TRBD1
abundance: few
j_gene: TRBJ2-7
v_gene: TRBV20-1
CDR3nt: TGCAGTGCTAGAGCTGACAGGGGGAGAGGCTACGAGCAGTACTTC
CDR3aa: CSARADRGRGYEQYF

d_gene: TRBD2
abundance: NA
j_gene: TRBJ2-3
v_gene: TRBV7-2
CDR3nt: TGTGCCAGCAGCTTAGGGGCCGGACTAGCGGCAGATACGCAGTATTTT
CDR3aa: CASSLGAGLAADTQYF

d_gene: NA
abundance: NA
j_gene: TRBJ1-5
v_gene: TRBV5-5
CDR3nt: TGTGCCAGCAGCTTCGTGGGGAGGGTCTATAGCAATCAGCCCCAGCATTTT
CDR3aa: CASSFVGRVYSNQPQHF

d_gene: TRBD1
abundance: NA
j_gene: TRBJ2-7
v_gene: TRBV20-1
CDR3nt: TGCAGTGCCGAGACAGGGAGAAGCTACGAGCAGTACTTC
CDR3aa: CSAETGRSYEQYF

d_gene: NA
abundance: NA
j_gene: TRBJ2-5
v_gene: TRBV12-3/TRBV12-4
CDR3nt: TGTGCCAGCAGTTTATGGGGGCACGGGGAGACCCAGTACTTC
CDR3aa: CASSLWGHGETQYF

d_gene: NA
abundance: NA
j_gene: TRBJ1-2
v_gene: TRBV29-1
CDR3nt: TGCAGCGTTGAACAGCGGAGTGGCTACACCTTC
CDR3aa: CSVEQRSGYTF

d_gene: NA
abundance: NA
j_gene: TRBJ2-5
v_gene: TRBV29-1
CDR3nt: TGCAGCGGCGGCAGGGCGCAGGAGACCCAGTACTTC
CDR3aa: CSGGRAQETQYF